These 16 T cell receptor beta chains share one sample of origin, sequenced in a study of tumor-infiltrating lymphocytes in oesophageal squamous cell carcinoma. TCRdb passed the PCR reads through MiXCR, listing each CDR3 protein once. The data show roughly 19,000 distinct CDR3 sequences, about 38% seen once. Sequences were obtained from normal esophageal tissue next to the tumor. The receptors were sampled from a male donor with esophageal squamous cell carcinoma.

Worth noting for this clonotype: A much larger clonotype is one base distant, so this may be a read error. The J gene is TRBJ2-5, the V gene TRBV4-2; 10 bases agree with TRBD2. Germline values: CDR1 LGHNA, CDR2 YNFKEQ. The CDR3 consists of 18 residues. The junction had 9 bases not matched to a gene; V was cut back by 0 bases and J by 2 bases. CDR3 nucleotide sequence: TGTGCCAGCAGCCAAGAACCGAGCGGGAGGGCAATGCAAGAGACCCAGTACTTC. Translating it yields CASSQEPSGRAMQETQYF.

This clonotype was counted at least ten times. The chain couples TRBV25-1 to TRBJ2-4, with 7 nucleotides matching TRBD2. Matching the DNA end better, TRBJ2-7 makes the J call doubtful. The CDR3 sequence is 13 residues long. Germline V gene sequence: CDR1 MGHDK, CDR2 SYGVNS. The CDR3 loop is CASLRIGGNEQYF. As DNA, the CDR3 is TGTGCCAGCTTACGCATCGGGGGGAACGAGCAGTACTTC.

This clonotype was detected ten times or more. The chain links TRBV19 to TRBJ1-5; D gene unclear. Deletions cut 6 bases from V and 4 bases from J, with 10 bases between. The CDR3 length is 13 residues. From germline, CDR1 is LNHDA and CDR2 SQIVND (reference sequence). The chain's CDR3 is CASRGSQNQPQHF. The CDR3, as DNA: TGTGCCAGTAGAGGTTCCCAAAATCAGCCCCAGCATTTT.

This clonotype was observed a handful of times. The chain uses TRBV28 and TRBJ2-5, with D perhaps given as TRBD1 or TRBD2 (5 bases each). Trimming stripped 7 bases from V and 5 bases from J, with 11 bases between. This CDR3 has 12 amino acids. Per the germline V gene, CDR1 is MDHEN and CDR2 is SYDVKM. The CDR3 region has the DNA TGTGCCAGCAAGGGGAGCGCGGAGACCCAGTACTTC. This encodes CASKGSAETQYF. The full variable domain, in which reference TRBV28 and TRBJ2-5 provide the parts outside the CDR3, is DVKVTQSSRYLVKRTGEKVFLECVQDMDHENMFWYRQDPGLGLRLIYFSYDVKMKEKGDIPEGYSVSREKKERFSLILESASTNQTSMYLCASKGSAETQYFGPGTRLLVL.

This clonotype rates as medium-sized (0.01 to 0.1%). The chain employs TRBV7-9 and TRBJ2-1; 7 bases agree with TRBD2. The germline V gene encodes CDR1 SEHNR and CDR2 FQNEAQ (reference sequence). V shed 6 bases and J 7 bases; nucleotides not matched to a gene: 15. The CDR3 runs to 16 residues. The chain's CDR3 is CASRPPSGAGVNEQFF. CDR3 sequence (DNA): TGTGCCAGCAGGCCCCCGTCGGGCGCGGGAGTAAATGAGCAGTTCTTC.

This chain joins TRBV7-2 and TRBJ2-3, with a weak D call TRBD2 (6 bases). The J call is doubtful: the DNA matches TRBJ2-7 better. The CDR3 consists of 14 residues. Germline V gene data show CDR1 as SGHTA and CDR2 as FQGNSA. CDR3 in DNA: TGTGCCAGCAGCTTAGCGGCGGGAACCCACGAGCAGTACTTC. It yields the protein CASSLAAGTHEQYF.

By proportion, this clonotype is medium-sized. CDR3 residues: CASSYSGLAGEGAETQYF. The CDR3 region has the DNA TGTGCCAGCAGTTACTCAGGACTAGCGGGAGAAGGCGCAGAGACCCAGTACTTC. J is TRBJ2-5 and V is TRBV6-6; 13 bases agree with TRBD2. This CDR3 spans 18 amino acids. With V trimmed by 0 bases and J by 4 bases, 8 bases remained unmatched. Germline lookup yields CDR1 MNHNY and CDR2 SVGAGI (reference sequence).

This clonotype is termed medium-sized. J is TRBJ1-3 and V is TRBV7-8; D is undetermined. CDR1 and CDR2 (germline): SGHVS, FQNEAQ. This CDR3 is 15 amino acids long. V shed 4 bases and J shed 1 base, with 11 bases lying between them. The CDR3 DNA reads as TGTGCCAGCAGCTCAAGAACGGTATCTGGAAACACCATATATTTT. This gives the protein CASSSRTVSGNTIYF.

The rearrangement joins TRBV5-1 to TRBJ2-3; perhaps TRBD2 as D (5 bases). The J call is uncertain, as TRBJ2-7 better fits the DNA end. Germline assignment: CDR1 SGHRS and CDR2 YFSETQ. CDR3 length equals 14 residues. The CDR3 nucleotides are TGCGCCAGCAGCTCGGACTTGGGGAACTACGAGCAGTACTTC. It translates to CASSSDLGNYEQYF.

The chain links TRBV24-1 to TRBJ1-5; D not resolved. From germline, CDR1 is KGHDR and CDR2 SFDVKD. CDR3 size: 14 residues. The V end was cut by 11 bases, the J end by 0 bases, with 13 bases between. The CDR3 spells CAITRDYSNQPQHF. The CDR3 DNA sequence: TGTGCCATCACGAGGGATTATAGCAATCAGCCCCAGCATTTT.

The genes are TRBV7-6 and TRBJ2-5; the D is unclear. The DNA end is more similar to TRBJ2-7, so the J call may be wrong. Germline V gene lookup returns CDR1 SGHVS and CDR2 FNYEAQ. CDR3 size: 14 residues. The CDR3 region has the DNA TGTGCCAGCAGCTCAACAGAACGACCCTACGAGCAGTACTTC. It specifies CASSSTERPYEQYF.

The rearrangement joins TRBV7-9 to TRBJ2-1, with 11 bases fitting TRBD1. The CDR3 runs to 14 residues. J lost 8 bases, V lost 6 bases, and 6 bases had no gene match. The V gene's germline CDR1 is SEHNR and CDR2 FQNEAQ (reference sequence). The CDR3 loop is CASRGTGGLDEQFF. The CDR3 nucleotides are TGTGCCAGCAGAGGGACAGGGGGACTCGATGAGCAGTTCTTC.

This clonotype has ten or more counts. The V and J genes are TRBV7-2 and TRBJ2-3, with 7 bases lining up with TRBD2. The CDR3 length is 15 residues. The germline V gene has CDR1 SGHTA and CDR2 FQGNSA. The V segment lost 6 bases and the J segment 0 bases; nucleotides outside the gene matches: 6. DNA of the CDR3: TGTGCCAGCAGTCGGGACTACCTCAGCACAGATACGCAGTATTTT. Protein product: CASSRDYLSTDTQYF.

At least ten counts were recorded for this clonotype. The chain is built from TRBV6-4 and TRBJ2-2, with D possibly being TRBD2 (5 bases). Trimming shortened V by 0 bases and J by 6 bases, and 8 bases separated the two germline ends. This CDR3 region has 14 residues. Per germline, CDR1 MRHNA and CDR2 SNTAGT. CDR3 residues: CASSDSLEAGELFF. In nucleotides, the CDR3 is TGTGCCAGCAGTGACTCTTTGGAGGCCGGGGAGCTGTTTTTT.

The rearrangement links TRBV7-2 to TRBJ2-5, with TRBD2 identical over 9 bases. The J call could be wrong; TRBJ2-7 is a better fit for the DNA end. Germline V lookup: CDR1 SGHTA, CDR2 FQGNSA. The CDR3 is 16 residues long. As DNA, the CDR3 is TGTGCCAGCAGCTTAGTTAGCGGGAGAATCCCCTACGAGCAGTACTTC. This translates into CASSLVSGRIPYEQYF.

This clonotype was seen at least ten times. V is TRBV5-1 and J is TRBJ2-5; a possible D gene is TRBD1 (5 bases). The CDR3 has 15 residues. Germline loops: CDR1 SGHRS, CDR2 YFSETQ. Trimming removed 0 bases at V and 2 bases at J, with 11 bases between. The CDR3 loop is CASSLGQWVQETQYF. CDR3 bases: TGCGCCAGCAGCTTGGGACAGTGGGTACAAGAGACCCAGTACTTC.